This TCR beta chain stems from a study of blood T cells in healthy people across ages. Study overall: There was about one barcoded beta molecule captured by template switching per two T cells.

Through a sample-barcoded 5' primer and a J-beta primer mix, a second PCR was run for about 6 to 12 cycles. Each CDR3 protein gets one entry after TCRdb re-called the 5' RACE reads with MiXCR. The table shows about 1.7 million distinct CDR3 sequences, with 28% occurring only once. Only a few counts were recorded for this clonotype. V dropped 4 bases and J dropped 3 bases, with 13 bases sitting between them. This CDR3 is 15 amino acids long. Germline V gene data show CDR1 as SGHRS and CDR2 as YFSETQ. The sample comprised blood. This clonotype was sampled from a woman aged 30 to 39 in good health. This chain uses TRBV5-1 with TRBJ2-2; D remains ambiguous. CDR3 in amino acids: CASSLQRPDTGELFF. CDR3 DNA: TGCGCCAGCAGCCTGCAAAGGCCGGACACCGGGGAGCTGTTTTTT.